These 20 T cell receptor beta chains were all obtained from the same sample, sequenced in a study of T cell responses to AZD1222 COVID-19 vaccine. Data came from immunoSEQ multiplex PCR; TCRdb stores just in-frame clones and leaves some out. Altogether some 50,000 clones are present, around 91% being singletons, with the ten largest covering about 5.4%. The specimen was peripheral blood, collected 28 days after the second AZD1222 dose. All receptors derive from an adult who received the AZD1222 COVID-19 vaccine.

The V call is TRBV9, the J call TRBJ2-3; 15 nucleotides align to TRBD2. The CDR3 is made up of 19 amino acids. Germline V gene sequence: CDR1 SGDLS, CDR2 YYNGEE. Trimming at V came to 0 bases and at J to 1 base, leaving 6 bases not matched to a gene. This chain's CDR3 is CASSVVGLAGGGGTDTQYF. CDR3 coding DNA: TGTGCCAGCAGCGTAGTTGGACTAGCGGGAGGGGGAGGCACAGATACGCAGTATTTT.

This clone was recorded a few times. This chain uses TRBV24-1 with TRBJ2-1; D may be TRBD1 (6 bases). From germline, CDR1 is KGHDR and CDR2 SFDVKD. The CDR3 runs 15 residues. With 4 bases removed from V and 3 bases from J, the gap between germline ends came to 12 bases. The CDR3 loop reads CATSDQGQDYNEQFF. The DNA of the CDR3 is TGTGCCACCAGTGACCAGGGACAAGACTACAATGAGCAGTTCTTC.

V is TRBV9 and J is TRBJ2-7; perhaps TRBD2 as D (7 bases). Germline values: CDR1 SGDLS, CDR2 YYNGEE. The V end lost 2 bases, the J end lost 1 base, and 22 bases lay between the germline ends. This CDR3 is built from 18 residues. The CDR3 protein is CASSVGGGRQAKSYEQYF. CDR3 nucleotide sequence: TGTGCCAGCAGCGTTGGGGGAGGGCGACAGGCGAAATCCTACGAGCAGTACTTC.

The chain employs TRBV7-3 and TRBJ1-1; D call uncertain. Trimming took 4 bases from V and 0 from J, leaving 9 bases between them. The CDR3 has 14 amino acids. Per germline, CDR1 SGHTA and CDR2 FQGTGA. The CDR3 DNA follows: TGTGCCAGCAGCTCCGCTAAACTGAACACTGAAGCTTTCTTT. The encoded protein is CASSSAKLNTEAFF.

As DNA, the CDR3 is TGTGCCAGCAGCCCGGACCTGAACACTGAAGCTTTCTTT. It yields the protein CASSPDLNTEAFF. V usage is TRBV7-9 and J usage is TRBJ1-1; no clear D gene. The CDR3 contains 13 residues. V dropped 5 bases and J dropped 0 bases, with 7 bases sitting between them. Per the germline V gene, CDR1 is SEHNR and CDR2 is FQNEAQ (reference sequence).

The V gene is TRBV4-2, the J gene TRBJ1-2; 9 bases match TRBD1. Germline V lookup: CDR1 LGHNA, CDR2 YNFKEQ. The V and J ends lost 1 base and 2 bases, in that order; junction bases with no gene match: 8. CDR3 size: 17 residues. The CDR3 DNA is TGTGCCAGCAGCCAAGCCCCCTGGGGACAGGGCAACTATGGCTACACCTTC. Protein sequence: CASSQAPWGQGNYGYTF.

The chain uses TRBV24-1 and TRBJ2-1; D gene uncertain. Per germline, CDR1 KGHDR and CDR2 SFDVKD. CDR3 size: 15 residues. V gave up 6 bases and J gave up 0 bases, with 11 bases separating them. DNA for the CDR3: TGTGCCACCAGTTCTATGTTTGGCTCCTACAATGAGCAGTTCTTC. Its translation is CATSSMFGSYNEQFF.

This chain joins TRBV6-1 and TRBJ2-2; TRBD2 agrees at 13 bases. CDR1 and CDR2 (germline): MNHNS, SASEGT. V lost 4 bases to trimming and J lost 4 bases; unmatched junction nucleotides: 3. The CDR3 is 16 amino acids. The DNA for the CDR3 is TGTGCCAGCAGTGGGGGACTAGCGGGACTCACCGGGGAGCTGTTTTTT. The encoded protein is CASSGGLAGLTGELFF.

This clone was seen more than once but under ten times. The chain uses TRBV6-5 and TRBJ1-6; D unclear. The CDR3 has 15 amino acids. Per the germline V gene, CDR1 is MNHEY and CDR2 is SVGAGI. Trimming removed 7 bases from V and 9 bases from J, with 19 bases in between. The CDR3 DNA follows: TGTGCCAGCAAACCCTTACTACCCGAGGGTTCACCCCTCCACTTT. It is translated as CASKPLLPEGSPLHF.

The CDR3 nucleotides are TGTGCCAGCGGGGGGGCCGAGTATGGCTACACCTTC. Translating gives CASGGAEYGYTF. V usage is TRBV7-9 and J usage is TRBJ1-2, with a tentative D call TRBD1 (6 bases). This CDR3 spans 12 amino acids. Germline V gives CDR1 SEHNR, CDR2 FQNEAQ (reference sequence). Trimming shortened V by 8 bases and J by 5 bases, and 12 bases separated the two germline ends.

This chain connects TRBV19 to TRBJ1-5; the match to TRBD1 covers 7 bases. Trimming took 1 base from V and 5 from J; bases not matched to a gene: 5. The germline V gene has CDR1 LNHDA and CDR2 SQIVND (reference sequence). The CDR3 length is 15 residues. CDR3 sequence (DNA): TGTGCCAGTAGTATAGGCGGGACAGTACATCAGCCCCAGCATTTT. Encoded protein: CASSIGGTVHQPQHF.

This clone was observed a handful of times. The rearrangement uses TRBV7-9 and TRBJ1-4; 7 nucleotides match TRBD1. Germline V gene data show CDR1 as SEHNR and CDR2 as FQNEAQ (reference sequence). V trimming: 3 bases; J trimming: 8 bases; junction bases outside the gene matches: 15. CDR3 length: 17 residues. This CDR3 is CASSLGQNPYLGEKLFF. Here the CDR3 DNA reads TGTGCCAGCAGCTTGGGACAGAACCCCTACCTAGGGGAAAAACTGTTTTTT. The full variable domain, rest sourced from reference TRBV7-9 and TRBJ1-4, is DTGVSQNPRHKITKRGQNVTFRCDPISEHNRLYWYRQTLGQGPEFLTYFQNEAQLEKSRLLSDRFSAERPKGSFSTLEIQRTEQGDSAMYLCASSLGQNPYLGEKLFFGSGTQLSVL.

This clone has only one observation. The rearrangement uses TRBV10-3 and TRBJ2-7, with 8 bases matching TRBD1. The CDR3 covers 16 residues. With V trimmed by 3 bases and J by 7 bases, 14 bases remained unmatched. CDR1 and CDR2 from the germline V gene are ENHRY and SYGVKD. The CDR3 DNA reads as TGTGCCATCAGTGACCCGGGGCGGGACAGGCCTTGGGAGCAGTACTTC. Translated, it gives CAISDPGRDRPWEQYF.

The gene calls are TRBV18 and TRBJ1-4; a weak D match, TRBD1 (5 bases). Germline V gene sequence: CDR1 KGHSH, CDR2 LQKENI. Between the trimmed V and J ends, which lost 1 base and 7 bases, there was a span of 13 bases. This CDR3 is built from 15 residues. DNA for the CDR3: TGTGCCAGCTCACCACAGAGCAGGGAGGGTGAAAAACTGTTTTTT. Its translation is CASSPQSREGEKLFF.

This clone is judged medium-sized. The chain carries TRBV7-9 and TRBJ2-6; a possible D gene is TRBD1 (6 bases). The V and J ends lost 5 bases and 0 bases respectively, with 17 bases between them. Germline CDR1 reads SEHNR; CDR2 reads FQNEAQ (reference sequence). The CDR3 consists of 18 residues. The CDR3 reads CASSRSSRGLSGANVLTF. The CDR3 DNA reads TGTGCCAGCAGCCGCTCCTCCAGGGGCCTCTCTGGGGCCAACGTCCTGACTTTC.

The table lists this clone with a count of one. The CDR3 here is CATSRKQGQRETQYF. CDR3 nucleotide sequence: TGTGCCACCAGCCGAAAGCAGGGGCAAAGGGAGACCCAGTACTTC. The chain carries TRBV15 and TRBJ2-5, with D perhaps TRBD1 (6 bases). Germline CDR1 and CDR2: LNHNV and YYDKDF (reference sequence). The CDR3 runs 15 residues. Trimming removed 5 bases from V and 5 bases from J, with 18 bases in between.

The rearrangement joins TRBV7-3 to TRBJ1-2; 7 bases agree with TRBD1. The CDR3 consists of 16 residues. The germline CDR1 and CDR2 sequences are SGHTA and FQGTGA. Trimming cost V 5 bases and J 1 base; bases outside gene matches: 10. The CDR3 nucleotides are TGTGCCAGCAGCCCATCCGGGACAGACCTTAACTATGGCTACACCTTC. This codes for CASSPSGTDLNYGYTF.

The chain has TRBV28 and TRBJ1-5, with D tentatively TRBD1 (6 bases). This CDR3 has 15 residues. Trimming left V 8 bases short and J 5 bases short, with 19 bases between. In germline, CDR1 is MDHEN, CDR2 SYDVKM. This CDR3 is CASSSGQSDHQPQHF. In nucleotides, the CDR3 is TGTGCCAGCTCTTCCGGACAGTCCGATCATCAGCCCCAGCATTTT.

CDR3 in DNA: TGTGCCAGCAGCACCAGGACAGGGGGGGGGAACACTGAAGCTTTCTTT. Amino acids: CASSTRTGGGNTEAFF. This chain uses TRBV3-1 (or the pseudogene TRBV3-2) with TRBJ1-1, with 10 bases aligning to TRBD1. CDR1 is LGHDT and CDR2 is YNNKEL in the germline V gene (reference sequence). J was trimmed by 1 base and V by 5 bases; bases with no gene match: 7. This CDR3 is 16 amino acids long.

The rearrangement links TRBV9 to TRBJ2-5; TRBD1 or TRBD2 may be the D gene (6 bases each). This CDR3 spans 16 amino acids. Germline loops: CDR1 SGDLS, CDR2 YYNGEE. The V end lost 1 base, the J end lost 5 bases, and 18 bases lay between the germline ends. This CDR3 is CASSVRGRLGGETQYF. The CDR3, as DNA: TGTGCCAGCAGCGTAAGAGGACGTCTGGGGGGCGAGACCCAGTACTTC.